Each of the 8 T cell receptor beta chains below was sequenced from the same sample in a study of OX40 agonist ivuxolimab in advanced cancers. The library was made by the immunoSEQ multiplex PCR assay. TCRdb mirrors the immuneACCESS table, restricted to in-frame sequences. Some clones are absent from its copies; in checked studies, under half trace to an unresolved V gene, and the reason for the others is unknown. The sample has approximately 50,000 clones on record, around 87% of them singletons. Roughly an eighth of the sample is in the top ten clones. This specimen consisted of CD4+ or CD8+ T cells sorted from blood, obtained in a trial of the OX40 agonist ivuxolimab. The source is an adult with an advanced solid tumor such as melanoma, head and neck, liver or kidney cancer.

V usage is TRBV19 and J usage is TRBJ2-6; the D gene is possibly TRBD1 (5 bases). Germline-derived CDR1 and CDR2 are LNHDA and SQIVND (reference sequence). V was trimmed by 3 bases and J by 0 bases, leaving 18 bases between them. CDR3 length equals 19 residues. The CDR3 DNA follows: TGTGCCAGTAGTATTAAGGGGTTCACTCGGCACTCTGGGGCCAACGTCCTGACTTTC. Its protein product is CASSIKGFTRHSGANVLTF.

The chain uses TRBV28 and TRBJ2-1, with unresolved D. The length of the CDR3 is 16 residues. Trimming left V 10 bases short and J 0 bases short, with 19 bases between. CDR1 is MDHEN, CDR2 SYDVKM, per germline. CDR3 in DNA: TGTGCCACCAAAGACATACAGTCCCACTCCTACAATGAGCAGTTCTTC. As protein: CATKDIQSHSYNEQFF.

This clone showed up just once. This chain joins TRBV10-3 and TRBJ2-1, with 8 bases aligning to TRBD1. Trimming took 2 bases from V and 6 from J; bases not matched to a gene: 3. The germline gives CDR1 ENHRY, CDR2 SYGVKD. The CDR3 is 14 residues long. The CDR3 DNA sequence: TGTGCCATCAGTGAGCGGGGACAGGCCAATGAGCAGTTCTTC. This codes for CAISERGQANEQFF.

This clone was recorded only once. Here the CDR3 reads CASSFGDWGTDTQYF. The CDR3 DNA reads as TGCGCCAGCAGCTTTGGGGATTGGGGCACAGATACGCAGTATTTT. The J gene is TRBJ2-3, the V gene TRBV5-1; D call uncertain. CDR1 is SGHRS and CDR2 is YFSETQ in the germline V gene. This CDR3 is built from 15 residues. Trimming removed 2 bases at V and 1 base at J, with 11 bases between.

The J gene is TRBJ2-5, the V gene TRBV7-9; D is perhaps TRBD1 (5 bases). The CDR3 extends over 17 amino acids. With 0 bases removed from V and 1 base from J, the gap between germline ends came to 15 bases. The germline V gene encodes CDR1 SEHNR and CDR2 FQNEAQ (reference sequence). Here the CDR3 DNA reads TGTGCCAGCAGCTTAGCGCTGGTCAGGGAATCCCAAGAGACCCAGTACTTC. It yields the protein CASSLALVRESQETQYF.

The chain employs TRBV19 and TRBJ2-5; D is possibly TRBD1 (6 bases). Gene TRBJ2-7 matches the end of the DNA better, so the J call may be wrong. This CDR3 has 15 residues. Germline-derived CDR1 and CDR2 are LNHDA and SQIVND (reference sequence). For the CDR3, the DNA is TGTGCCAGTAGTCCGCCAGGACAGCCTACCTACGAGCAGTACTTC. Its translation: CASSPPGQPTYEQYF.

The chain employs TRBV4-1 and TRBJ2-7; 8 nucleotides agree with TRBD2. The V gene end was trimmed by 0 bases and the J gene end by 4 bases; junction bases not matched to a gene: 8. The CDR3 length is 16 residues. Germline V gene data show CDR1 as MGHRA and CDR2 as YSYEKL. CDR3 residues: CASSQDWPGGTYEQYF. The CDR3 DNA sequence: TGCGCCAGCAGCCAAGATTGGCCGGGGGGGACGTACGAGCAGTACTTC.

The rearrangement joins TRBV18 to TRBJ2-5; no clear D. CDR1 KGHSH and CDR2 LQKENI come from the germline V gene. V lost 0 bases, J lost 3 bases, and 11 bases lay in between. The CDR3 contains 15 residues. This CDR3 reads CASSPPLALKETQYF. The DNA of the CDR3 is TGTGCCAGCTCACCACCATTGGCGCTAAAAGAGACCCAGTACTTC.